Presented here are 23 T cell receptor beta chains from one specimen sequenced in a study of cytomegalovirus exposure and HLA in healthy donors. This PCR relied on a set of 60 Vbeta primers and 13 Jbeta primers. Using immunoSEQ multiplex PCR, the repertoire was profiled, and TCRdb retains in-frame clones only, with some absent. The sample shows 150,000 or so clones, roughly 10% of them seen only once. The sample taken for sequencing was PBMCs. These receptors were taken from a man aged 50-59 years in good health and CMV-seronegative.

This clone was found a few times. The V call is TRBV7-2, the J call TRBJ2-3, with D tentatively TRBD1 (6 bases). The CDR3 spans 15 residues. Germline assignment: CDR1 SGHTA and CDR2 FQGNSA. V was cut by 9 bases and J by 8 bases, with 24 bases left in between. Written as DNA, the CDR3 is TGTGCCAGTTCACAGGGAATCTCGTTCGGCGGTACGCAGTATTTT. Protein sequence: CASSQGISFGGTQYF.

V and J are TRBV6-5 and TRBJ1-1, with D hard to call. With 2 bases removed from V and 1 base from J, the gap between germline ends came to 8 bases. Germline V gene sequence: CDR1 MNHEY, CDR2 SVGAGI. The CDR3 loop spans 14 amino acids. This CDR3 is CASSYSNRNTEAFF. CDR3 sequence (DNA): TGTGCCAGCAGTTACAGTAACAGGAACACTGAAGCTTTCTTT.

For the CDR3, the DNA is TGTGCCAGCAGCTTAACCAGCGGGGGGGCGGAGACCCAGTACTTC. Protein product: CASSLTSGGAETQYF. The chain uses TRBV7-9 and TRBJ2-5, with 10 bases matching TRBD2. J gave up 5 bases and V 2 bases, and 5 bases lay outside the gene matches. Germline CDR1 is SEHNR and CDR2 is FQNEAQ (reference sequence). CDR3 length: 15 amino acids.

This sequence joins TRBV7-2 and TRBJ2-7, with D perhaps TRBD1 (6 bases). Germline loops: CDR1 SGHTA, CDR2 FQGNSA. The CDR3 covers 15 residues. V was clipped by 2 bases and J by 3 bases, with 14 bases between them. The CDR3, as DNA: TGTGCCAGCAGCTTAACCCTCGGGACACTCTACGAGCAGTACTTC. Residues: CASSLTLGTLYEQYF.

The table lists this clone with a few counts. V is TRBV6-6 and J is TRBJ2-7; possible D gene TRBD2, 6 bases. The germline V gene encodes CDR1 MNHNY and CDR2 SVGAGI (reference sequence). Between the trimmed V and J ends, which lost 0 bases and 7 bases, there was a span of 7 bases. The CDR3 length is 12 residues. The CDR3 reads CASSYSSGEQYF. The CDR3 nucleotides are TGTGCCAGCAGTTACTCGAGCGGGGAGCAGTACTTC.

This clone was counted only a few times. The junction does not match germline at one end; this may be a read error. V is TRBV4-2 and J is TRBJ2-1; 8 nucleotides align to TRBD2. This CDR3 is built from 16 residues. CDR1 is LGHNA, CDR2 YNFKEQ, per germline. This chain's CDR3 is CASSKDGTRAYNEQFF. DNA of the CDR3: TGTGCCAGCAGCAAAGACGGGACTAGAGCCTACAATGAGCAGTTCTTC.

This clone was seen a handful of times. V and J are TRBV2 and TRBJ2-2, with D perhaps TRBD1 (6 bases). Germline loops: CDR1 SNHLY, CDR2 FYNNEI. This CDR3 comprises 15 residues. The V end lost 6 bases, the J end lost 2 bases, and 13 bases lay between the germline ends. CDR3 in amino acids: CASSLRGGNTGELFF. In DNA form, the CDR3 reads TGTGCCAGCAGCCTCAGGGGCGGAAACACCGGGGAGCTGTTTTTT.

This clone was observed a handful of times. This rearrangement joins TRBV29-1 to TRBJ2-7, with TRBD2 matching 7 bases. Germline V lookup: CDR1 SQVTM, CDR2 ANQGSEA. The CDR3 covers 12 residues. V lost 7 bases to trimming and J lost 3 bases; unmatched junction nucleotides: 6. CDR3 loop: CSGGSGDYEQYF. CDR3 nucleotide sequence: TGCAGCGGGGGCAGCGGGGACTACGAGCAGTACTTC.

This clone has a handful of counts. CDR3 sequence reads: CASSTDRGLEKLFF. In DNA form, the CDR3 reads TGTGCCAGTAGTACGGACAGGGGGTTGGAAAAACTGTTTTTT. The chain couples TRBV19 to TRBJ1-4; TRBD1 aligns across 10 bases. The CDR3 runs 14 residues. The germline V gene has CDR1 LNHDA and CDR2 SQIVND (reference sequence). The V segment lost 4 bases and the J segment 8 bases; nucleotides outside the gene matches: 4.

The genes are TRBV29-1 and TRBJ1-1; the D is unclear. The CDR3 extends over 13 amino acids. Germline V lookup: CDR1 SQVTM, CDR2 ANQGSEA. Trimming took 4 bases from V and 1 from J, leaving 10 bases between them. CDR3 in amino acids: CSVGGPKNTEAFF. The CDR3 bases are TGCAGCGTTGGTGGGCCCAAGAACACTGAAGCTTTCTTT.

The chain recombines TRBV27 with TRBJ1-1; 11 nucleotides match TRBD1. With V trimmed by 7 bases and J by 4 bases, 8 bases remained unmatched. CDR3 length: 15 amino acids. CDR1 is MNHEY and CDR2 is SMNVEV in the germline V gene (reference sequence). The CDR3 protein is CASTPDRGLVTEAFF. The CDR3 DNA is TGTGCCAGCACCCCGGACAGGGGGCTGGTCACTGAAGCTTTCTTT.

This clone showed up just a few times. V is TRBV27 and J is TRBJ2-7; possible D gene TRBD2, 5 bases. V lost 2 bases and J lost 3, with 11 bases in between. This CDR3 contains 14 residues. The germline CDR1 and CDR2 sequences are MNHEY and SMNVEV (reference sequence). This chain's CDR3 is CASSLIRDSYEQYF. The CDR3 region has the DNA TGTGCCAGCAGTTTAATACGGGATAGCTACGAGCAGTACTTC.

The sample holds a few counts of this clone. The chain joins TRBV18 to TRBJ1-3; D ambiguous. Per germline, CDR1 KGHSH and CDR2 LQKENI. V shed 6 bases and J shed 0 bases, with 3 bases lying between them. The CDR3 spans 12 residues. CDR3: CASSGSGNTIYF. CDR3 DNA: TGTGCCAGCTCCGGCTCTGGAAACACCATATATTTT. Supplemented by reference TRBV18 and TRBJ1-3, the full variable domain reads NAGVMQNPRHLVRRRGQEARLRCSPMKGHSHVYWYRQLPEEGLKFMVYLQKENIIDESGMPKERFSAEFPKEGPSILRIQQVVRGDSAAYFCASSGSGNTIYFGEGSWLTVV.

This clone was found a few times. The CDR3 here is CASSLGGVGQPQHF. CDR3 nucleotides: TGTGCCAGCAGCTTAGGGGGGGTAGGGCAGCCCCAGCATTTT. The gene calls are TRBV11-2 and TRBJ1-5; D possibly corresponds to TRBD1 (5 bases). The CDR3 has 14 residues. Germline CDR1 and CDR2: SGHAT and FQNNGV. Trimming took off 1 base at V and 7 bases at J, with 11 bases between the two ends.

This clone was observed a handful of times. This rearrangement joins TRBV6-1 to TRBJ1-5, with D tentatively TRBD1 (5 bases). The CDR3 sequence is 14 residues long. Germline CDR1 is MNHNS and CDR2 is SASEGT. Trimming pared 3 bases from V and 4 bases from J, leaving 10 bases between. Here the CDR3 reads CASSDTGLNQPQHF. CDR3 bases: TGTGCCAGCAGTGATACAGGTTTGAATCAGCCCCAGCATTTT.

This clone was observed once. The chain combines TRBV5-4 with TRBJ2-7; 15 bases map to TRBD2. V was clipped by 4 bases and J by 4 bases; unmatched bases: 9. From germline, CDR1 is SGHNT and CDR2 YYREEE (reference sequence). The CDR3 has 17 residues. Written as DNA, the CDR3 is TGTGCCAGCAGCCCCCGGACTAGCGGGGGGGCCATTTACGAGCAGTACTTC. Translation gives CASSPRTSGGAIYEQYF.

This clone showed up many times. This chain links TRBV23-1 with TRBJ1-5, with unresolved D. TRBV23-1 is flagged as an ORF with uncertain function. The CDR3 has 17 residues. The V gene lost 7 bases and the J gene lost 0 bases, with 19 bases spanning the gap. The CDR3 region is CASTQHGHRYSNQPQHF. The CDR3 bases are TGCGCCAGCACCCAACATGGGCACCGATATAGCAATCAGCCCCAGCATTTT.

The V gene is TRBV27, the J gene TRBJ2-2, with 7 bases lining up with TRBD1. V shed 5 bases and J 7 bases; nucleotides not matched to a gene: 7. Looked up from germline, CDR1 is MNHEY and CDR2 is SMNVEV (reference sequence). The CDR3 totals 14 residues. The CDR3 region has the DNA TGTGCCAGCAGTGTTGGGACAGTTATCGGGGAGCTGTTTTTT. It is translated as CASSVGTVIGELFF.

This clone showed up just a few times. The chain links TRBV2 to TRBJ2-4; D possibly corresponds to TRBD2 (7 bases). CDR1 is SNHLY and CDR2 is FYNNEI in the germline V gene. CDR3 size: 21 residues. V lost 10 bases and J 2 bases, leaving 36 bases between the germline ends. The CDR3 here is CATYRGRGVGGQGTSKNIQYF. For the CDR3, the DNA is TGTGCCACCTACCGCGGTCGCGGGGTGGGGGGGCAGGGTACATCCAAAAACATTCAGTACTTC.

V is TRBV5-6 and J is TRBJ1-2; D gene uncertain. There are 12 residues in the CDR3. Germline CDR1 reads SGHDT; CDR2 reads YYEEEE. Trimming stripped 0 bases from V and 9 bases from J, with 9 bases between. The CDR3 sequence: CASSLALGSYTF. CDR3 DNA: TGTGCCAGCAGCTTGGCGCTAGGCAGCTACACCTTC.

The V gene is TRBV28, the J gene TRBJ2-2; no clear D gene. Germline loops: CDR1 MDHEN, CDR2 SYDVKM. V was shortened by 5 bases and J by 1 base, with 8 bases between the two germline ends. The CDR3 runs to 14 residues. The CDR3 spells CASSNGGNTGELFF. CDR3 in DNA: TGTGCCAGCAGTAACGGTGGGAACACCGGGGAGCTGTTTTTT.

This clone was counted only a few times. The chain recombines TRBV7-9 with TRBJ1-1, with D unclear. CDR1 is SEHNR and CDR2 is FQNEAQ in the germline V gene (reference sequence). This CDR3 spans 16 amino acids. Deletions cut 2 bases from V and 2 bases from J, with 15 bases between. CDR3 sequence: CASSLWGGRGNTEAFF. CDR3 sequence (DNA): TGTGCCAGCAGCTTATGGGGAGGGCGGGGAAACACTGAAGCTTTCTTT.

The chain links TRBV19 to TRBJ2-2; D possibly corresponds to TRBD2 (6 bases). Germline V CDR1 and CDR2: LNHDA, SQIVND (reference sequence). V shed 7 bases and J shed 4 bases, with 13 bases lying between them. This CDR3 contains 14 residues. As DNA, the CDR3 is TGTGCCAGTACGGCGGGGACGCGCACCGGGGAGCTGTTTTTT. It codes for CASTAGTRTGELFF.